The clone carrying this T cell receptor beta chain appeared a single time. These data originate in a study of blood T cell repertoires in COVID-19. Looking at the study overall: The samples span acute and convalescent COVID-19 from the United States, Italy and Spain. The analysed material was cDNA or gDNA that came from T cells, B-cell-depleted T cells, or PBMCs.

CDR1 and CDR2 from the germline V gene are LNHDA and SQIVND (reference sequence). The CDR3 runs to 17 residues. V dropped 6 bases and J dropped 0; count of bases not matched to a gene: 6. Under the authors' procedure: Amplification from reference gene primers served as the basis for estimated nucleated cell counts. Clones were sequenced by immunoSEQ multiplex PCR, and TCRdb holds only the in-frame ones, with some missing. D and trimming were read from the DNA, whereas the V and J calls and clone size are those reported in that table. The top ten clones hold over 8% of a sample with over 120,000 clones, 65% to 90% of them seen once.

This sequence was found in a human donor in a cohort sampled during active COVID-19. The rearrangement uses TRBV19 and TRBJ2-4, with 12 positions matching TRBD1. Input material: peripheral blood. The CDR3 reads CASSPGTGGLAKNIQYF. CDR3 bases: TGTGCCAGTAGCCCCGGGACAGGGGGCCTAGCCAAAAACATTCAGTACTTC.